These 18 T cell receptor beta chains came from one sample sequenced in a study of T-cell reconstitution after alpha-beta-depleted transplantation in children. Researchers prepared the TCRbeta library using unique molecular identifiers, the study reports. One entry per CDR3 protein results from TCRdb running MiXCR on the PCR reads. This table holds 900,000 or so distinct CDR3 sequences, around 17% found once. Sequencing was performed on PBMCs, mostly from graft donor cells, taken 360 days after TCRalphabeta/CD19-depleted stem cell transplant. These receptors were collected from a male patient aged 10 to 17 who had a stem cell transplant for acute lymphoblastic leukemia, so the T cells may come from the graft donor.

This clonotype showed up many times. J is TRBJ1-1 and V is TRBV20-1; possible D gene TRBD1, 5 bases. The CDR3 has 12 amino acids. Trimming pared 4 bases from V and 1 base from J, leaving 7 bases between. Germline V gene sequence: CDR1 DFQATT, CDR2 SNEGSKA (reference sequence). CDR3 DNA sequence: TGCAGTGCTACCGGGACGAACACTGAAGCTTTCTTT. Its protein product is CSATGTNTEAFF.

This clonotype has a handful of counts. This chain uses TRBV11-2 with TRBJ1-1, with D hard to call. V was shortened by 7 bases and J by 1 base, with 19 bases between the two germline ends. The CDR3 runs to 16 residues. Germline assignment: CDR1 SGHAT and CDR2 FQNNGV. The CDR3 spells CASNPWSVLGNTEAFF. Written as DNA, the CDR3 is TGTGCCAGCAACCCATGGTCGGTTCTGGGGAACACTGAAGCTTTCTTT.

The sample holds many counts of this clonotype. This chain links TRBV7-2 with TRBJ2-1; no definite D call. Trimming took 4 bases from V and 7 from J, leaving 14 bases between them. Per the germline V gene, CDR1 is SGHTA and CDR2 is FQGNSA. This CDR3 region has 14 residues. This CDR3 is CASSSTQISNEQFF. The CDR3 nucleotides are TGTGCCAGCAGCTCAACCCAAATTTCGAATGAGCAGTTCTTC. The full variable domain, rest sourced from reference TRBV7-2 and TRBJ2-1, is GAGVSQSPSNKVTEKGKDVELRCDPISGHTALYWYRQSLGQGLEFLIYFQGNSAPDKSGLPSDRFSAERTGGSVSTLTIQRTQQEDSAVYLCASSSTQISNEQFFGPGTRLTVL.

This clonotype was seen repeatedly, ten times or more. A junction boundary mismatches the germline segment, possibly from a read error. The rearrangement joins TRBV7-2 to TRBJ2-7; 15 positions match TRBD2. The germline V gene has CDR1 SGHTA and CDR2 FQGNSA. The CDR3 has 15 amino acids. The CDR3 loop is CASSLGLAGGYEQYF. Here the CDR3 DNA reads TGCGCCAGCAGCTTGGGACTAGCGGGAGGATACGAGCAGTACTTC.

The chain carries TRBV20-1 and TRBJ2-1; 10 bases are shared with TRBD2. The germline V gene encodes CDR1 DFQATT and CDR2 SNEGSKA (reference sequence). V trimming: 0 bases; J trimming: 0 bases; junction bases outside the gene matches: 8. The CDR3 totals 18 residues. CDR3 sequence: CSARDEETSGFSYNEQFF. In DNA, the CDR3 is TGCAGTGCTAGAGATGAAGAGACTAGCGGGTTCTCCTACAATGAGCAGTTCTTC.

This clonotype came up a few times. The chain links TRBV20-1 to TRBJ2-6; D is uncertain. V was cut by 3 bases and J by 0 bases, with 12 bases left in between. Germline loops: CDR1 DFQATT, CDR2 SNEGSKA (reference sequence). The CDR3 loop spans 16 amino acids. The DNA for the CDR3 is TGCAGTGCTAGCCCCGGAGCCAGCTCTGGGGCCAACGTCCTGACTTTC. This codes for CSASPGASSGANVLTF.

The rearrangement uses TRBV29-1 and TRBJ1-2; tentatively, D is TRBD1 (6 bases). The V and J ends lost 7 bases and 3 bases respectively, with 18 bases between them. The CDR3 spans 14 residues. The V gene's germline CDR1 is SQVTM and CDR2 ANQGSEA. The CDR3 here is CSAVGPGEDYGYTF. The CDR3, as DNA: TGCAGCGCCGTCGGGCCAGGGGAGGACTATGGCTACACCTTC.

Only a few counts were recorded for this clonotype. CDR3 in DNA: TGTGCCAGCAGTGCCGGGGCCTTGTACTTC. Protein sequence: CASSAGALYF. The chain links TRBV28 to TRBJ2-4; D possibly matches TRBD1 or TRBD2 (5 bases each). The germline V gene encodes CDR1 MDHEN and CDR2 SYDVKM. This CDR3 contains 10 residues. Deletions cut 5 bases from V and 15 bases from J, with 11 bases between.

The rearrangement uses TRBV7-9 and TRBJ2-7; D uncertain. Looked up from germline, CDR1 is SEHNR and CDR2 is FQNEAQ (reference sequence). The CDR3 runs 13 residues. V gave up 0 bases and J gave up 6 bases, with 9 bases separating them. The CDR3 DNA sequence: TGTGCCAGCAGCTTAGCCGGATTGCTCGAGCAGTACTTC. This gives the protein CASSLAGLLEQYF. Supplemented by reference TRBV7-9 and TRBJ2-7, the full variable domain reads DTGVSQNPRHKITKRGQNVTFRCDPISEHNRLYWYRQTLGQGPEFLTYFQNEAQLEKSRLLSDRFSAERPKGSFSTLEIQRTEQGDSAMYLCASSLAGLLEQYFGPGTRLTVT.

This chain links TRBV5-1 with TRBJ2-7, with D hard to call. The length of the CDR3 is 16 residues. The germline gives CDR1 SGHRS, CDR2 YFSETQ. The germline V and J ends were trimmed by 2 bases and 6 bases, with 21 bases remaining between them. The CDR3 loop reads CASSLRKRLAWGEQYF. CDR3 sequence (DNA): TGCGCCAGCAGCTTAAGGAAACGACTTGCGTGGGGCGAGCAGTACTTC.

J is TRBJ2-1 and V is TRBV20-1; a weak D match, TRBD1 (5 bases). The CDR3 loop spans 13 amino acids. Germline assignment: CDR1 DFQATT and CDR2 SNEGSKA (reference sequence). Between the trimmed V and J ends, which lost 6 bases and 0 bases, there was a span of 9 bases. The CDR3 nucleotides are TGCAGTGCCCCCGACAGCTCCTACAATGAGCAGTTCTTC. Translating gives CSAPDSSYNEQFF.

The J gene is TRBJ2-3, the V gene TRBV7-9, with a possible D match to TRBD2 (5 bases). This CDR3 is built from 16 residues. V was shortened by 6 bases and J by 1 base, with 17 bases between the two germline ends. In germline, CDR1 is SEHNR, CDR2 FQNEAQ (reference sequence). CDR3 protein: CASRTRPERGTDTQYF. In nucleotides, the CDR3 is TGTGCCAGCAGAACTAGACCGGAGCGTGGCACAGATACGCAGTATTTT.

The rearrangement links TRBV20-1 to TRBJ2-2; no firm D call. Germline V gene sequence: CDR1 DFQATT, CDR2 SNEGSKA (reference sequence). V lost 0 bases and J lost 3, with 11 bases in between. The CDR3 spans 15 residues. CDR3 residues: CSARDPPTDTGELFF. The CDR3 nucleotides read TGCAGTGCTAGAGATCCGCCCACCGACACCGGGGAGCTGTTTTTT.

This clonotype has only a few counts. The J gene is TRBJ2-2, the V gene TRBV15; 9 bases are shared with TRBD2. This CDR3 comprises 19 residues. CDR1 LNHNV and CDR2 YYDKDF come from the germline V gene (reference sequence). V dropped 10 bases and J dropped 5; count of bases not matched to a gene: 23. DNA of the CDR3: TGTGCCAATCTGACCAGGGCTAGCGGGAATGTTGGTGAGACCGGGGAGCTGTTTTTT. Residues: CANLTRASGNVGETGELFF.

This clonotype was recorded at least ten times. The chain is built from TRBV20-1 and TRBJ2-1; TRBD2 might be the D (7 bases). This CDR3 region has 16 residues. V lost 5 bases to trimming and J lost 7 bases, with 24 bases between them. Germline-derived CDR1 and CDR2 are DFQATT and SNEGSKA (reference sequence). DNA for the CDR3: TGCAGTGCTTGGATCAAAGGGGGGGATTTTGGGAATGAGCAGTTCTTC. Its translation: CSAWIKGGDFGNEQFF.

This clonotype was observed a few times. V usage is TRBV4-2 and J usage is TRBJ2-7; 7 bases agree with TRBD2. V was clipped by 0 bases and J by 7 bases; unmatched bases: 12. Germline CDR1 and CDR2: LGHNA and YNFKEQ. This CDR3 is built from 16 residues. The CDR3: CASSQDWREGRWEQYF. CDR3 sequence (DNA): TGTGCCAGCAGCCAAGATTGGAGGGAGGGCCGCTGGGAGCAGTACTTC.

The CDR3 loop is CASTSGNSYEQYF. As DNA, the CDR3 is TGCGCCAGCACTAGCGGGAACTCCTACGAGCAGTACTTC. The chain uses TRBV5-1 and TRBJ2-7; 9 bases are a match to TRBD2. Germline V CDR1 and CDR2: SGHRS, YFSETQ. Trimming took 6 bases from V and 0 from J; bases not matched to a gene: 1. CDR3 length: 13 amino acids.

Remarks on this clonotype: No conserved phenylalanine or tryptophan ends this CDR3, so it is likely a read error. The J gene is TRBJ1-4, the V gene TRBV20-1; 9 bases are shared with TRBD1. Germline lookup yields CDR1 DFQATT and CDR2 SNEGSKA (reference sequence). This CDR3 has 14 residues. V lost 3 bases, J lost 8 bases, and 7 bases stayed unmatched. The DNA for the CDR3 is TGCAGTGCTAGTTATACAGGGGGCTGGGAAAAACTGTTTGTT. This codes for CSASYTGGWEKLFV.